Described below is a single T cell receptor beta chain sequence and its context. The data belong to a study of blood T cell repertoires in COVID-19. Across the whole study: Italy, Spain and the United States were the sources of the convalescent and acute COVID-19 samples. The analysed material was cDNA or gDNA that came from T cells, B-cell-depleted T cells, or PBMCs.

Clinical history reported by participants formed the basis on which cohorts were assigned. Trimming removed 4 bases at V and 2 bases at J, with 13 bases between. This CDR3 is built from 15 residues. Looked up from germline, CDR1 is LGHNA and CDR2 is YNFKEQ. Sequenced by immunoSEQ multiplex PCR; TCRdb stores in-frame clones only, minus some. The sample includes approximately 300,000 clones, around 85% of them seen just once. The gene calls are TRBV4-2 and TRBJ2-3; D is perhaps TRBD2 (5 bases). The sample was PBMCs or T cells enriched from blood (not recorded which). The sequence came from a woman in her 30s who had been exposed to COVID-19. The CDR3: CASSLEGVVTDTQYF. The CDR3 DNA reads TGTGCCAGCAGCCTAGAGGGAGTGGTCACAGATACGCAGTATTTT.